Sequencing of this TCR beta chain was carried out in a study of T cells in Graves' hyperthyroidism and ophthalmopathy (dated by TCRdb to between 2018 and 2021). With regard to the full study: Peripheral blood samples were taken at initial diagnosis, before any treatment was given. The approximately 100 discovery patients were randomly split 7:3 into training and test sets. The study also compared thyroid tissue and blood T-cell repertoires from five or six Graves' hyperthyroidism patients. After sampling, hyperthyroidism patients received methimazole starting at 30 mg daily, and ophthalmopathy patients received high-dose intravenous methylprednisolone. TCR Vbeta CDR3 sequencing of some 140 peripheral blood samples (over 40 ophthalmopathy, about 80 hyperthyroidism and some 17 progressor patients) is reported in the paper. A discovery cohort of roughly 100 patients, roughly 45 with Graves' ophthalmopathy and 55 to 65 with stable Graves' hyperthyroidism, was used to find distinguishing TCR V-J signatures. Prospective prediction of ophthalmopathy was tested in an independent validation cohort consisting of 18 to 20 hyperthyroidism patients and some 16 patients who later progressed to ophthalmopathy. The paper as a whole reports these results and caveats: Ophthalmopathy was separated from stable hyperthyroidism by a 13 V-J signature model, with around 90% sensitivity and about 84% specificity obtained in cross-validation and 80%/75% obtained in testing. In validation, the model predicted progression to ophthalmopathy with over 65% sensitivity and approximately 78% specificity, a median of approximately 6.5 months before onset. Most expanded thyroid clonotypes (frequency above 0.001) were also detected in blood, suggesting blood repertoires may reflect thyroid immune responses. Sample size was not statistically predetermined, and blinding of investigators to group allocation was not performed.

Stable Graves' hyperthyroidism was defined as no progression to ophthalmopathy during 18 months of follow-up. Hyperthyroidism patients were aged 18 to 65 years and newly diagnosed, with disease duration of less than 2 months. Any patient with an uncontrolled infection, another autoimmune disease, pregnancy or lactation was excluded. Diagnoses relied on clinical symptoms, serum thyroxine and TRAb, thyroid ultrasound and orbital computed tomography. Ficoll-Paque density gradient centrifugation was used to isolate PBMCs from approximately 10 ml of fresh peripheral blood. Trizol reagent was used to extract total RNA, and RNA quality was then checked on an Agilent 2100 Bioanalyzer. Amplification of TCR beta CDR3 regions was carried out from RNA transcripts. The TCR CDR3 was subjected to a first round of RT-PCR using the HTBI primer set and the Qiagen OneStep RT-PCR kit. Libraries were constructed in a second round of multiplex PCR, after which size selection and purification were carried out. Paired-end sequencing of the libraries was performed with 100 bp reads on an Illumina HiSeq2000. In the source study's methods: SOAPnuke was used to process the raw data, throwing out any read that contained adapters or uncalled bases, had a mean Phred below 15, or lacked an exact constant-primer or identifier match. High-quality paired reads were merged using COPE v1.2.5, and each unique nucleotide sequence was defined as a clonotype. MiTCR v1.1 was used to align the clonotypes against IMGT TRBV, TRBD and TRBJ reference segments. Analysis was restricted to V-J combinations with a frequency above 0.0001, which covered approximately 99% of repertoires. The TCS score was defined as the ratio of F50 (clonal expansion) to E x V (chaos), calculated using BLOSUM62-based TCRdist between CDR3 peptides within each V-J. Welch's t-statistics and random forest reduced 450 to 600 V-J features to 10 to 15, which were used in a naive Bayes classifier (R e1071). Thyroid-blood repertoire similarity was quantified with the Morisita-Horn index. TCRdb passed the public sequencing reads through fastp at Q25 and MiXCR, retaining productive beta sequences. Every distinct CDR3 protein forms one entry, paired with its most common genes and DNA. The V and J calls reflect TCRdb's pipeline rather than the authors' work. The sample data list 750,000 to 950,000 distinct CDR3 sequences, and 38% of these were observed just once. The ten largest clones represent approximately 8.7% of the sample.

Including cysteine and phenylalanine, the CDR3 has 17 amino acids. Solely the CDR3 DNA is kept, with 51 bases framed from the first base. V is trimmed back by 4 bases and J by 1 base, and the junction contains 7 bases that no gene match accounts for. The germline V gene yields MNHEY for CDR1 and SVGAGI for CDR2. Comment on this clonotype: There is no known antigen for this receptor. Per-nucleotide qualities are absent, and no much larger clonotype sits a single base away.

The source material was blood. This receptor chain uses TRBV6-5 and TRBJ2-5; 12 bases in the middle match TRBD2. This TCR was recovered from a man younger than 30 with Graves' hyperthyroidism. This receptor carries the CDR3 CASSFSPGLAGQETQYF. The DNA reads as follows: TGTGCCAGCAGTTTCTCACCGGGACTAGCGGGCCAAGAGACCCAGTACTTC.